The 13 T cell receptor beta chains reported below all come from one sample, sequenced in a study of blood T cell repertoires in COVID-19. Measured with immunoSEQ multiplex PCR; TCRdb has only the in-frame clones, and not every one. The data hold about 200,000 clones, with around four fifths observed a single time. Source material: peripheral blood. These receptors were taken from a man aged 55 to 69 with COVID-19, enrolled during active disease.

The chain combines TRBV5-4 with TRBJ1-5; TRBD1 matches at 9 bases. The CDR3 length is 15 residues. The germline V gene encodes CDR1 SGHNT and CDR2 YYREEE (reference sequence). The V segment lost 3 bases and the J segment 7 bases; nucleotides outside the gene matches: 8. Here the CDR3 reads CASSSDGTGIQPQHF. The DNA of the CDR3 is TGTGCCAGCAGCTCCGATGGGACAGGGATCCAGCCCCAGCATTTT. Full variable domain (remainder filled in from reference TRBV5-4 and TRBJ1-5): ETGVTQSPTHLIKTRGQQVTLRCSSQSGHNTVSWYQQALGQGPQFIFQYYREEENGRGNFPPRFSGLQFPNYSSELNVNALELDDSALYLCASSSDGTGIQPQHFGDGTRLSIL.

The chain carries TRBV7-9 and TRBJ2-7; weak D call: TRBD2 (5 bases). Germline lookup yields CDR1 SEHNR and CDR2 FQNEAQ (reference sequence). With 1 base removed from V and 4 bases from J, the gap between germline ends came to 5 bases. The CDR3 has 12 residues. The CDR3 DNA reads as TGTGCCAGCAGCTTAGAGCGGTACGAGCAGTACTTC. This codes for CASSLERYEQYF. The full variable domain, with the rest looked up from reference TRBV7-9 and TRBJ2-7, is DTGVSQNPRHKITKRGQNVTFRCDPISEHNRLYWYRQTLGQGPEFLTYFQNEAQLEKSRLLSDRFSAERPKGSFSTLEIQRTEQGDSAMYLCASSLERYEQYFGPGTRLTVT.

The chain combines TRBV10-2 with TRBJ2-7, with D possibly matching TRBD2 (5 bases). V dropped 5 bases and J dropped 5 bases, with 10 bases sitting between them. From germline, CDR1 is WSHSY and CDR2 SAAADI. There are 12 residues in the CDR3. CDR3 DNA sequence: TGCGCCAGCAGTTCGGGGATCCACGAGCAGTACTTC. Residues: CASSSGIHEQYF.

This chain links TRBV5-4 with TRBJ2-1; D ambiguous. Looked up from germline, CDR1 is SGHNT and CDR2 is YYREEE (reference sequence). The V end was cut by 3 bases, the J end by 4 bases, with 11 bases between. There are 14 residues in the CDR3. Here the CDR3 reads CASSSSGSYNEQFF. CDR3 sequence (DNA): TGTGCCAGCAGCTCCTCCGGGTCTTACAATGAGCAGTTCTTC.

CDR3 nucleotide sequence: TGCGCCAGCAGCCCCCGGACAGGGGAAGAGACCCAGTACTTC. This codes for CASSPRTGEETQYF. The chain links TRBV5-1 to TRBJ2-5, with 9 bases lining up with TRBD1. The CDR3 is made up of 14 amino acids. Germline assignment: CDR1 SGHRS and CDR2 YFSETQ. The V segment lost 4 bases and the J segment 3 bases; nucleotides outside the gene matches: 4. Full variable domain (remainder filled in from reference TRBV5-1 and TRBJ2-5): KAGVTQTPRYLIKTRGQQVTLSCSPISGHRSVSWYQQTPGQGLQFLFEYFSETQRNKGNFPGRFSGRQFSNSRSEMNVSTLELGDSALYLCASSPRTGEETQYFGPGTRLLVL.

This chain connects TRBV2 to TRBJ1-2; D is uncertain. There are 13 residues in the CDR3. V was cut by 5 bases and J by 2 bases, with 9 bases left in between. Germline CDR1 is SNHLY and CDR2 is FYNNEI. CDR3 sequence (DNA): TGTGCCAGCAGTCCCGGGAAGAACTATGGCTACACCTTC. Protein sequence: CASSPGKNYGYTF.

V gene TRBV5-4 combines with J gene TRBJ2-3; perhaps TRBD2 as D (6 bases). Germline values: CDR1 SGHNT, CDR2 YYREEE (reference sequence). The CDR3 consists of 16 residues. Trimming shortened V by 1 base and J by 2 bases, and 14 bases separated the two germline ends. The CDR3: CASSLRKRAITDTQYF. CDR3 nucleotides: TGTGCCAGCAGCTTGCGCAAGCGGGCTATCACAGATACGCAGTATTTT.

This clone appeared a few times. The V call is TRBV30, the J call TRBJ2-7; TRBD2 matches 7 bases. The CDR3 length is 14 residues. CDR1 is GTSNPN and CDR2 is SVGIG in the germline V gene (reference sequence). Trimming cost V 6 bases and J 2 bases; bases outside gene matches: 10. The CDR3 DNA follows: TGTGCCTGCCACGAGGGACTATTGGCCTACGAGCAGTACTTC. Translating gives CACHEGLLAYEQYF.

This chain uses TRBV18 with TRBJ1-4; 7 positions match TRBD1. CDR3 length equals 13 residues. J gave up 4 bases and V 6 bases, and 2 bases lay outside the gene matches. Germline V lookup: CDR1 KGHSH, CDR2 LQKENI. CDR3 sequence reads: CASSTGLNEKLFF. The CDR3, as DNA: TGTGCCAGCTCGACAGGGCTTAATGAAAAACTGTTTTTT. The entire variable domain, with the rest obtained from reference TRBV18 and TRBJ1-4, is as follows: NAGVMQNPRHLVRRRGQEARLRCSPMKGHSHVYWYRQLPEEGLKFMVYLQKENIIDESGMPKERFSAEFPKEGPSILRIQQVVRGDSAAYFCASSTGLNEKLFFGSGTQLSVL.

The chain joins TRBV3-1 (or the pseudogene TRBV3-2) to TRBJ2-4; no reliable D call. The CDR3 is 15 amino acids. CDR1 is LGHDT, CDR2 YNNKEL, per germline (reference sequence). Between the trimmed V and J ends, which lost 0 bases and 9 bases, there was a span of 15 bases. The CDR3 region has the DNA TGTGCCAGCAGCCAAGATACGTCCCGGTACGGCATTCAGTACTTC. Translation gives CASSQDTSRYGIQYF.

This clone was observed once. The chain uses TRBV9 and TRBJ1-2, with D uncertain. The CDR3 has 14 residues. Trimming pared 4 bases from V and 7 bases from J, leaving 17 bases between. Per the germline V gene, CDR1 is SGDLS and CDR2 is YYNGEE. The CDR3, as DNA: TGTGCCAGCAGCTCCCCAGGCCAAACGTTTGGCTACACCTTC. It is translated as CASSSPGQTFGYTF.

The chain is built from TRBV7-9 and TRBJ2-7, with TRBD2 as a possible D gene (5 bases). The V gene lost 1 base and the J gene lost 3 bases, with 13 bases spanning the gap. The length of the CDR3 is 15 residues. Germline V gene sequence: CDR1 SEHNR, CDR2 FQNEAQ (reference sequence). For the CDR3, the DNA is TGTGCCAGCAGCTTAGTCTCAGGCGGGCACTACGAGCAGTACTTC. Translating gives CASSLVSGGHYEQYF.

This chain joins TRBV6-6 and TRBJ1-2; D might be TRBD1 (6 bases). Germline CDR1 and CDR2: MNHNY and SVGAGI (reference sequence). V shed 6 bases and J shed 7 bases, with 12 bases lying between them. The CDR3 extends over 12 amino acids. The DNA of the CDR3 is TGTGCCAGCAGGGGCAGGGGAAGTGGCTACACCTTC. It codes for CASRGRGSGYTF.